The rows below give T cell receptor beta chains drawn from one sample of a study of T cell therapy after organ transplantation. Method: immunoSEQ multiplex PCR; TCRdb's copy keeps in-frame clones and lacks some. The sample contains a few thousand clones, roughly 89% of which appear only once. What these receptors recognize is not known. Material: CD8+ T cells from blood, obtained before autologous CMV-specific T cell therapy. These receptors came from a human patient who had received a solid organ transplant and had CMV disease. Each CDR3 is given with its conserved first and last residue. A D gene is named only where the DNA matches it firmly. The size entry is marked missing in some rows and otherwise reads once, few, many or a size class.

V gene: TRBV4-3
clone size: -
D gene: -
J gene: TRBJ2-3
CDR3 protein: CASSQVVLDTDTQYF
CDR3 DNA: TGCGCCAGCAGCCAAGTAGTCCTAGACACAGATACGCAGTATTTT

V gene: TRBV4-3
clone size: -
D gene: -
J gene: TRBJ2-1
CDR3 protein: CASSQEGGVASPEQFF
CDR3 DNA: TGCGCCAGCAGCCAAGAGGGCGGTGTCGCGAGCCCCGAGCAGTTCTTC

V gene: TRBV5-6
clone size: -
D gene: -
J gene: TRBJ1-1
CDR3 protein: CASSFPGDPEAFF
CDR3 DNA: TGTGCCAGCAGCTTTCCAGGTGACCCTGAAGCTTTCTTT

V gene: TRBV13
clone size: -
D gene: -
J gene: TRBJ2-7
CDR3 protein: CASSSLGEQYF
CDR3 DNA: TGTGCCAGCAGCTCCCTGGGAGAGCAGTACTTC

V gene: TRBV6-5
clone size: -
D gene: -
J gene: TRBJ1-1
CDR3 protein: CASSYWGEAENTEAFF
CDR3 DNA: TGTGCCAGCAGTTATTGGGGAGAGGCTGAGAACACTGAAGCTTTCTTT

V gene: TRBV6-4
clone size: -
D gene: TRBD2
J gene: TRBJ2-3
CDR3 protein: CASSDSTSGGDTQYF
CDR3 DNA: TGTGCCAGCAGTGACTCGACTAGCGGGGGGGATACGCAGTATTTT

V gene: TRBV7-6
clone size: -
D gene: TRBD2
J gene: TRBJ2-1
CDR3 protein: CASSLVALAGGDNEQFF
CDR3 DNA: TGTGCCAGCAGCTTAGTAGCGCTAGCGGGGGGGGACAATGAGCAGTTCTTC

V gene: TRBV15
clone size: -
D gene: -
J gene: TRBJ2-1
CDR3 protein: CATSRDPNDPADEQFF
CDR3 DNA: TGTGCCACCAGCAGAGATCCCAACGACCCGGCGGATGAGCAGTTCTTC

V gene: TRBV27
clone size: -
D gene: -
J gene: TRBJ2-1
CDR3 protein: CASSWSGLSNEQFF
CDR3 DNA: TGTGCCAGCAGTTGGTCGGGACTTTCAAATGAGCAGTTCTTC

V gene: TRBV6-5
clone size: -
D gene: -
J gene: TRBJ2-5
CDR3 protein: CASSYSSVTAETQYF
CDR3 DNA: TGTGCCAGCAGTTACTCGTCTGTGACAGCAGAGACCCAGTACTTC

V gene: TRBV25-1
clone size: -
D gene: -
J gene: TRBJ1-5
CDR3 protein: CASSSGRGDWPQHF
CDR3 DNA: TGTGCCAGCAGTTCCGGACGGGGCGATTGGCCCCAGCATTTT

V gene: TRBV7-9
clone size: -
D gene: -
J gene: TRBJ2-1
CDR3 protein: CASSSKYNEQFF
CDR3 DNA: TGTGCCAGCAGCTCCAAGTACAATGAGCAGTTCTTC

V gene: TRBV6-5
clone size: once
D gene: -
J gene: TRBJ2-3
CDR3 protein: CASSWSSPDTQYF
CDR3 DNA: TGTGCCAGCAGTTGGTCTAGCCCAGATACGCAGTATTTT

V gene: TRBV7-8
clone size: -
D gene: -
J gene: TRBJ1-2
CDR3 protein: CASSLYGEEYGYTF
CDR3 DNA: TGTGCCAGCAGCTTATATGGGGAAGAATATGGCTACACCTTC

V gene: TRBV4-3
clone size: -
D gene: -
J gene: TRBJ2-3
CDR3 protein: CASSQDIGGRGDTQYF
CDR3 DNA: TGCGCCAGCAGCCAAGATATAGGGGGGCGCGGAGATACGCAGTATTTT

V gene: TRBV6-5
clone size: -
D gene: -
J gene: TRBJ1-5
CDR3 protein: CASSYSSGDQPQHF
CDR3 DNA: TGTGCCAGCAGTTACTCGTCCGGGGATCAGCCCCAGCATTTT

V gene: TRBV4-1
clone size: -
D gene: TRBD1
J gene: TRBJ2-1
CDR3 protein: CASSYRDSYNEQFF
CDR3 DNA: TGCGCCAGCAGCTACCGGGACAGCTACAATGAGCAGTTCTTC

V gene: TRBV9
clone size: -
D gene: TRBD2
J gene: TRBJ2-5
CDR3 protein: CASSPGLAGQETQYF
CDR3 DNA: TGTGCCAGCAGCCCGGGACTAGCGGGACAAGAGACCCAGTACTTC

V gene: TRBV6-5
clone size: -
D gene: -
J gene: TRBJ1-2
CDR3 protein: CASSYAVANYGYTF
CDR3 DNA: TGTGCCAGCAGTTACGCGGTAGCTAACTATGGCTACACCTTC

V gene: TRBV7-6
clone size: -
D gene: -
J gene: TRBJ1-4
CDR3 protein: CASSLQPFLKLFF
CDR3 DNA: TGTGCCAGCAGCTTACAACCCTTCCTAAAACTGTTTTTT

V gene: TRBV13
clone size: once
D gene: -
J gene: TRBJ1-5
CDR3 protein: CASSSNSNQPQHF
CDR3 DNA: TGTGCCAGCAGCTCAAATAGCAATCAGCCCCAGCATTTT

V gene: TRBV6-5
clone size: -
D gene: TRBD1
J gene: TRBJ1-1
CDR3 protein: CASSYAYRGPEAFF
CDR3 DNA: TGTGCCAGCAGTTACGCGTACAGGGGTCCTGAAGCTTTCTTT

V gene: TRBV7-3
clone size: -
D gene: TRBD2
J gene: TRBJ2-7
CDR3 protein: CASSLNGSSGRSYEQYF
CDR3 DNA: TGTGCCAGCAGCTTAAATGGGTCTAGCGGGAGATCCTACGAGCAGTACTTC

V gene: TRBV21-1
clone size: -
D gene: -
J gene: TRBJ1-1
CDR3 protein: CASSRGLDTIRTEAFF
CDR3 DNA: TGTGCCAGCAGCCGCGGACTAGACACAATTCGCACTGAAGCTTTCTTT

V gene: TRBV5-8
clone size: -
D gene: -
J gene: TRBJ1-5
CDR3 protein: CASSLANLGYSNQPQHF
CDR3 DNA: TGTGCCAGCAGCTTGGCCAATCTGGGTTATAGCAATCAGCCCCAGCATTTT

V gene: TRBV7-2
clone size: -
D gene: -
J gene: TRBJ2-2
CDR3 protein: CASSFSRNTGELFF
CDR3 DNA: TGTGCCAGCAGCTTTTCCAGGAACACCGGGGAGCTGTTTTTT

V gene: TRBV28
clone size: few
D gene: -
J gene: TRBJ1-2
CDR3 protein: CASSDKGPNYGYTF
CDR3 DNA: TGTGCCAGCAGTGATAAGGGACCTAACTATGGCTACACCTTC

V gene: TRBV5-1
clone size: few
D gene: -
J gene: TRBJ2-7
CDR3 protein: CASSHLGGRGYEQYF
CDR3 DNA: TGCGCCAGCAGCCATCTGGGAGGCAGGGGCTACGAGCAGTACTTC

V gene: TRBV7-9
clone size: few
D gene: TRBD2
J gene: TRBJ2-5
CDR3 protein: CASSFLIAGGGETQYF
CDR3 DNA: TGTGCCAGCAGCTTCCTGATAGCGGGGGGTGGGGAGACCCAGTACTTC

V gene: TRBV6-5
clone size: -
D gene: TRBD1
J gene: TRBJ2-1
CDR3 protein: CASTGQGHEQFF
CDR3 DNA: TGTGCCAGCACGGGACAGGGCCATGAGCAGTTCTTC